This T cell receptor (beta chain) was captured by sequencing in a study of blood T cell repertoires in COVID-19. Study in general: COVID-19 samples, acute and convalescent, were from the United States, Italy and Spain. T cells, B-cell-depleted T cells, or PBMCs supplied cDNA or gDNA.

The CDR3 sequence is 12 residues long. V was clipped by 3 bases and J by 15 bases, with 17 bases between them. Germline V lookup: CDR1 GTSNPN, CDR2 SVGIG (reference sequence). Libraries were prepared by immunoSEQ multiplex PCR; TCRdb keeps only in-frame clonotypes and omits some of them. Counted here are 200,000 to 250,000 clones, roughly 84% occurring once; the ten biggest clones make up approximately 6.6%. The J gene is TRBJ1-4, the V gene TRBV30; the D is unclear. Material for sequencing was PBMCs or T cells enriched from blood (not recorded which). This TCR was recovered from a woman aged 40 to 49 who had recovered from COVID-19. The DNA of the CDR3 is TGTGCCTGGAGGTTGGGCCCTTCCTCGGTGTTTTTT. Protein sequence: CAWRLGPSSVFF.